The present T cell receptor (beta chain) was sequenced within a study of T cell repertoires in cytomegalovirus infection. For the study at large: Researchers turned to recently identified HLA-C-restricted CMV epitopes as well as well-studied HLA-B-restricted ones. Through public TCR beta signatures, both CMV infection and matching HLA type were indicated. Study-level results: Identification of carriers of CMV plus the relevant HLA was achieved through cumulative public TCR beta family frequency.

Notes on this clonotype: Its antigen is unknown.

CDR3 length: 17 residues. Germline V lookup: CDR1 LNHDA, CDR2 SQIVND (reference sequence). V lost 3 bases, J lost 12 bases, and 27 bases lay in between. TCRdb passed the reads through MiXCR, listing each CDR3 protein once. The table has 680,000 or so distinct CDR3 sequences, roughly 30% seen once. This TCR derives from a human donor in good health (CMV status not recorded). Some clones in this sample may be carry-over from other donors' samples. The chain couples TRBV19 to TRBJ2-1; D ambiguous. The sample consisted of cultured PBMCs, taken from culture after CMV antigen stimulation. The CDR3 loop is CASSIASSMIDEERQFF. The CDR3 DNA reads TGTGCCAGTAGTATCGCCAGTAGTATGATCGACGAAGAGCGGCAGTTCTTC. The full variable domain, with the rest looked up from reference TRBV19 and TRBJ2-1, is DGGITQSPKYLFRKEGQNVTLSCEQNLNHDAMYWYRQDPGQGLRLIYYSQIVNDFQKGDIAEGYSVSREKKESFPLTVTSAQKNPTAFYLCASSIASSMIDEERQFFGPGTRLTVL.